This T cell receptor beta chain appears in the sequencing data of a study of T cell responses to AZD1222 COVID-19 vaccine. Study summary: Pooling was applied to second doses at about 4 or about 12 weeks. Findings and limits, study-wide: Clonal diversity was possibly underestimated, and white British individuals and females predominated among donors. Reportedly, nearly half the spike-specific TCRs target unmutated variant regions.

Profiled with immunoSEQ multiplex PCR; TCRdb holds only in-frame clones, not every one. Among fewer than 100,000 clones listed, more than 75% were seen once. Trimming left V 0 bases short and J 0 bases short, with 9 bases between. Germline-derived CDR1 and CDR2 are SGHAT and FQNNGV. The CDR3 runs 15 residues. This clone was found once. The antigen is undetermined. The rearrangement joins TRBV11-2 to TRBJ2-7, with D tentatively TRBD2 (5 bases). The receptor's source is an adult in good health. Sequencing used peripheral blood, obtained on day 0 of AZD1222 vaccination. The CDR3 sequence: CASSLDQSGSYEQYF. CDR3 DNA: TGTGCCAGCAGCTTAGATCAAAGCGGCTCCTACGAGCAGTACTTC.